A single sample is the source of the 24 T cell receptor beta chains below, sequenced in a study of shared clonotypes between healthy human individuals. Measured with immunoSEQ multiplex PCR; TCRdb has only the in-frame clones, and not every one. The table lists 1.6 million or so clones, about 98.5% of them singletons. Sequenced material: naive CD4+ T cells sorted from blood. Documented subset: CD45RA+ positively selected. Receptor source: a man under 40 in good health.

This rearrangement joins TRBV4-1 to TRBJ1-4; 9 bases are a match to TRBD1. J was trimmed by 8 bases and V by 4 bases; bases with no gene match: 8. The CDR3 is 15 residues long. In germline, CDR1 is MGHRA, CDR2 YSYEKL. This CDR3 is CASSLPGQGGEKLFF. CDR3 coding DNA: TGCGCCAGCAGCCTTCCGGGACAGGGAGGGGAAAAACTGTTTTTT.

The CDR3 sequence: CASSLGVARSTPYF. DNA of the CDR3: TGCGCCAGCAGCTTGGGAGTAGCTCGATCTACTCCATACTTC. The J gene is TRBJ2-7, the V gene TRBV5-1; D not resolved. The CDR3 loop spans 14 amino acids. Germline V gene data show CDR1 as SGHRS and CDR2 as YFSETQ. Trimming took off 0 bases at V and 13 bases at J, with 20 bases between the two ends.

This clone was detected once. This sequence joins TRBV5-6 and TRBJ1-2; TRBD1 matches at 9 bases. Germline-derived CDR1 and CDR2 are SGHDT and YYEEEE. The CDR3 runs 13 residues. V was clipped by 4 bases and J by 8 bases; unmatched bases: 6. The CDR3 loop is CASSRDRVVGYTF. The CDR3 bases are TGTGCCAGCAGCCGGGACAGGGTTGTAGGCTACACCTTC. Full variable domain (outside the CDR3, taken from reference TRBV5-6 and TRBJ1-2): DAGVTQSPTHLIKTRGQQVTLRCSPKSGHDTVSWYQQALGQGPQFIFQYYEEEERQRGNFPDRFSGHQFPNYSSELNVNALLLGDSALYLCASSRDRVVGYTFGSGTRLTVV.

V usage is TRBV28 and J usage is TRBJ1-5, with a weak D call TRBD1 (6 bases). The germline gives CDR1 MDHEN, CDR2 SYDVKM. The CDR3 length is 16 residues. With 5 bases removed from V and 7 bases from J, the gap between germline ends came to 21 bases. The CDR3 here is CASSNKRGQRGQPQHF. CDR3 nucleotides: TGTGCCAGCAGTAACAAGCGCGGACAGAGGGGACAGCCCCAGCATTTT.

The genes are TRBV5-1 and TRBJ1-1; D gene uncertain. This CDR3 comprises 14 residues. Germline V CDR1 and CDR2: SGHRS, YFSETQ. The ends were cut back, 0 bases at V and 0 bases at J, with 6 bases in the middle. In DNA, the CDR3 is TGCGCCAGCAGCTTGGCTGAGGTGAACACTGAAGCTTTCTTT. Its translation: CASSLAEVNTEAFF.

The rearrangement joins TRBV30 to TRBJ2-2; tentatively, D is TRBD1 (5 bases). The CDR3 has 13 amino acids. V was clipped by 3 bases and J by 4 bases, with 9 bases between them. Germline lookup yields CDR1 GTSNPN and CDR2 SVGIG (reference sequence). CDR3 loop: CAWRARATGELFF. The CDR3 nucleotides read TGTGCCTGGAGAGCCAGGGCCACCGGGGAGCTGTTTTTT.

J is TRBJ1-2 and V is TRBV25-1, with 9 bases aligning to TRBD1. J was trimmed by 4 bases and V by 3 bases; bases with no gene match: 6. The CDR3 loop spans 15 amino acids. Germline CDR1 and CDR2: MGHDK and SYGVNS. The CDR3 DNA reads TGTGCCAGCAGTGAGGCGGGGACAGGGAGCTATGGCTACACCTTC. Its translation is CASSEAGTGSYGYTF.

The gene calls are TRBV6-5 and TRBJ2-5; tentative D call: TRBD2 (7 bases). CDR1 is MNHEY, CDR2 SVGAGI, per germline. The CDR3 has 15 amino acids. V lost 3 bases and J lost 5, with 16 bases in between. DNA of the CDR3: TGTGCCAGCAGTTATCTTACGGGGGGCAGTGAGACCCAGTACTTC. This gives the protein CASSYLTGGSETQYF.

This clone appeared a single time. V is TRBV2 and J is TRBJ2-7, with unresolved D. CDR3 size: 13 residues. Germline values: CDR1 SNHLY, CDR2 FYNNEI. With 8 bases removed from V and 6 bases from J, the gap between germline ends came to 17 bases. In DNA, the CDR3 is TGTGCCAGCTACCGGCAGGTCGACGCCGAGCAGTACTTC. Its translation: CASYRQVDAEQYF.

The rearrangement uses TRBV5-1 and TRBJ2-1, with 12 bases that match TRBD2. Germline V gene lookup returns CDR1 SGHRS and CDR2 YFSETQ. The V and J ends lost 0 bases and 5 bases, in that order; junction bases with no gene match: 3. The CDR3 length is 16 residues. The CDR3 loop is CASSLGSSGRDNEQFF. The CDR3 DNA follows: TGCGCCAGCAGCTTGGGGTCTAGCGGGAGGGACAATGAGCAGTTCTTC.

CDR3 residues: CASSETGRIPEAFF. The CDR3 DNA reads TGTGCCAGCAGCGAGACAGGGAGGATTCCCGAAGCTTTCTTT. This sequence joins TRBV6-6 and TRBJ1-1; 7 nucleotides line up with TRBD1. CDR1 and CDR2 from the germline V gene are MNHNY and SVGAGI (reference sequence). With 6 bases clipped from V and 8 bases from J, the junction kept 12 bases outside the gene matches. CDR3 length: 14 amino acids.

V is TRBV6-6 and J is TRBJ2-5, with D possibly being TRBD1 or TRBD2 (5 bases each). The CDR3 is made up of 15 amino acids. Trimming shortened V by 6 bases and J by 4 bases, and 18 bases separated the two germline ends. Germline V gene data show CDR1 as MNHNY and CDR2 as SVGAGI (reference sequence). CDR3 amino acids: CASSPYTGLRETQYF. In DNA form, the CDR3 reads TGTGCCAGCAGCCCGTACACGGGGCTGCGAGAGACCCAGTACTTC.

V gene TRBV6-5 combines with J gene TRBJ2-3, with D perhaps matching TRBD1 (6 bases). Germline V lookup: CDR1 MNHEY, CDR2 SVGAGI. The CDR3 is made up of 15 amino acids. Trimming shortened V by 2 bases and J by 2 bases, and 11 bases separated the two germline ends. CDR3 DNA: TGTGCCAGCAGTTACACTCAGGGGTTCACAGATACGCAGTATTTT. Translating gives CASSYTQGFTDTQYF.

With regard to this clone: The sample holds other DNA sequences that translate to the same CDR3. The CDR3 DNA reads TGCAGTGCTAGGGACCGGAGTGGCTACACCTTC. It translates to CSARDRSGYTF. The chain links TRBV20-1 to TRBJ1-2, with D unresolved. Trimming left V 3 bases short and J 7 bases short, with 9 bases between. CDR3 length: 11 residues. Germline lookup yields CDR1 DFQATT and CDR2 SNEGSKA (reference sequence).

This chain connects TRBV2 to TRBJ2-3; 12 nucleotides line up with TRBD2. Germline CDR1 and CDR2: SNHLY and FYNNEI. The CDR3 sequence is 15 residues long. The V gene end was trimmed by 4 bases and the J gene end by 3 bases; junction bases not matched to a gene: 2. DNA of the CDR3: TGTGCCAGCAGTGTGACTAGCGGGAGTACAGATACGCAGTATTTT. It is translated as CASSVTSGSTDTQYF. The full variable domain, its missing parts supplied by reference TRBV2 and TRBJ2-3, is EPEVTQTPSHQVTQMGQEVILRCVPISNHLYFYWYRQILGQKVEFLVSFYNNEISEKSEIFDDQFSVERPDGSNFTLKIRSTKLEDSAMYFCASSVTSGSTDTQYFGPGTRLTVL.

This chain uses TRBV6-6 with TRBJ2-1, with D unresolved. The V gene's germline CDR1 is MNHNY and CDR2 SVGAGI (reference sequence). The CDR3 contains 15 residues. Trimming removed 0 bases at V and 7 bases at J, with 13 bases between. Here the CDR3 reads CASSYSVSLGNEQFF. Written as DNA, the CDR3 is TGTGCCAGCAGTTACTCTGTTTCACTCGGGAATGAGCAGTTCTTC.

The V and J genes are TRBV2 and TRBJ2-7; TRBD2 agrees at 7 bases. The CDR3 is made up of 16 amino acids. After removal of 3 bases from V and 3 bases from J, the junction contained 11 bases not matched to a gene. Per germline, CDR1 SNHLY and CDR2 FYNNEI. The CDR3 DNA is TGTGCCAGCAGTGATTTGGCGGGAGTGTCTGGCTACGAGCAGTACTTC. Encoded protein: CASSDLAGVSGYEQYF.

Written as DNA, the CDR3 is TGCGCCAGCAGTGGATGGGCCCGGTTGGGTACGCAGTATTTT. As protein: CASSGWARLGTQYF. The rearrangement links TRBV10-1 to TRBJ2-3; no firm D call. V gave up 4 bases and J gave up 8 bases, with 16 bases separating them. Looked up from germline, CDR1 is WNHNN and CDR2 is SYGVQD (reference sequence). This CDR3 has 14 residues.

CDR3 sequence reads: CASRILGRTDTQYF. CDR3 nucleotide sequence: TGTGCCAGCAGGATCCTGGGAAGGACAGATACGCAGTATTTT. The chain uses TRBV6-5 and TRBJ2-3; the D is unclear. V lost 6 bases, J lost 3 bases, and 13 bases lay in between. CDR1 and CDR2 (germline): MNHEY, SVGAGI. The CDR3 has 14 residues.

V is TRBV27 and J is TRBJ2-2; TRBD2 matches 8 bases. The V gene end was trimmed by 5 bases and the J gene end by 2 bases; junction bases not matched to a gene: 4. The CDR3 runs to 15 residues. The V gene's germline CDR1 is MNHEY and CDR2 SMNVEV (reference sequence). CDR3 amino acids: CASSRSGSNTGELFF. The DNA for the CDR3 is TGTGCCAGCAGTCGGAGCGGGAGTAACACCGGGGAGCTGTTTTTT.

This rearrangement joins TRBV29-1 to TRBJ2-3; TRBD2 is a possible D gene (6 bases). With 5 bases removed from V and 0 bases from J, the gap between germline ends came to 15 bases. This CDR3 spans 15 amino acids. Germline V gives CDR1 SQVTM, CDR2 ANQGSEA. The CDR3 region is CSVLISGSSTDTQYF. The CDR3 nucleotides read TGCAGCGTTCTTATTAGCGGATCTAGCACAGATACGCAGTATTTT.

V and J are TRBV6-1 and TRBJ2-7; D unresolved. Trimming took 5 bases from V and 6 from J, leaving 11 bases between them. The germline CDR1 and CDR2 sequences are MNHNS and SASEGT. The CDR3 contains 12 residues. CDR3 sequence reads: CASSPLKGEQYF. CDR3 nucleotides: TGTGCCAGCAGTCCGCTGAAAGGCGAGCAGTACTTC.

The CDR3 reads CASSQDVQRAYNEQFF. CDR3 in DNA: TGTGCCAGCAGCCAAGATGTCCAGCGGGCCTACAATGAGCAGTTCTTC. The chain joins TRBV14 to TRBJ2-1; D is perhaps TRBD2 (6 bases). The germline V gene has CDR1 SGHDN and CDR2 FVKESK. V was trimmed by 0 bases and J by 2 bases, leaving 11 bases between them. This CDR3 is 16 amino acids long.

The chain joins TRBV7-2 to TRBJ2-2; 11 bases align to TRBD2. The germline gives CDR1 SGHTA, CDR2 FQGNSA. This CDR3 contains 15 residues. V shed 10 bases, J shed 5 bases, and the junction held 9 bases outside the gene matches. CDR3 loop: CAIRLAGRGTGELFF. The DNA for the CDR3 is TGTGCCATAAGACTAGCGGGAAGGGGAACCGGGGAGCTGTTTTTT.